Described below is a single T cell receptor (beta chain) sequence and its context. Its target antigen remains unknown. Base-call qualities are not available, and no considerably larger clone is one nucleotide away. The cohort comprised under 700 healthy bone marrow donors. Cohort members were all nominally healthy when sampled, although unrecorded immune exposures were likely present. The donor tested CMV seronegative, placing the donor among the 350 or so seronegative members of the cohort. A peripheral blood sample was collected from each donor, and TCR beta sequencing was performed on peripheral blood mononuclear cells. The Qiagen DNeasy Blood Extraction Kit was used to extract genomic DNA from the blood cell samples. Cut back by 4 bases and 0 bases, the V and J ends lie 10 bases apart. Reading from cysteine to phenylalanine, the CDR3 counts 15 amino acids. The only DNA kept is the CDR3, 45 bases in frame from the first base. Reading the germline V gene gives CDR1 SGHTA and CDR2 FQGNSA.

The library was produced with the immunoSEQ multiplex PCR assay. For the multiplex PCR, a mixture combining 60 forward primers for TCR Vbeta segments and 13 reverse primers for TCR Jbeta segments was used. Amplification of the CDR3 region of rearranged TCR beta genes was performed with a multiplex PCR assay on genomic DNA. The amplified TCR beta libraries were sequenced on the Illumina HiSeq System as 87-base-pair reads. The original methods were these. In a later analysis, tens of millions of unique TCR beta chains were counted across the approximately 620 repertoires, and approximately 11 million of these chains were shared by at least two donors. Raw reads were error-corrected and collapsed into unique sequences with a nearest-neighbor algorithm that merged closely related sequences to remove PCR and sequencing errors. CDR3 sequences were aligned to IMGT reference sequences to assign V, D and J gene segments. Each retained sequence needed at least a six-nucleotide match to both a V gene segment and a J gene segment. A rearrangement counted as productive if the CDR3 had no stop codons and remained in frame with V and J, and every other rearrangement counted as non-productive. Following IMGT convention, CDR3 was defined as the stretch from the second conserved V-encoded cysteine up to the conserved J-encoded phenylalanine. In an earlier analysis of more than 550 of the donors, sequences lacking an unambiguous match to a single V gene segment were excluded. An earlier analysis of a few hundred of the donors classified V segments as functional when productive rearrangements were above 56.7% and as segregating when the standard deviation between donors was above 5%. A statistical classification framework was built to diagnose cytomegalovirus status from the catalog of TCR beta chain sequences. A later analysis assigned V and J genes by comparing TCR nucleotide sequences with IMGT/GENE-DB human TR gene sequences. The TCRdist pipeline was used in a later analysis to assign CDR3 sequences and most-parsimonious VDJ recombination scenarios. A later analysis defined each TCR beta chain by its CDR3 amino acid sequence plus V-gene family, and excluded reads lacking a unique V-gene family. In a later analysis, 450 to 600 highly shared, low-generation-probability nucleotide sequences were removed to address suspected cross-contamination and a sequencing artifact. In a later analysis, a clonal expansion index for each public chain was calculated from normalized within-repertoire ranks of inferred template counts. A later analysis computed generation probabilities with a VDJ recombination model fitted to out-of-frame rearrangements, and checked the results against IGoR. In a later analysis, TCR-TCR, TCR-HLA and TCR-CMV co-occurrence was scored with hypergeometric tests, and a repertoire-size bias correction was applied to TCR pairs. A later analysis estimated false discovery rates by permuting HLA or CMV assignments 20 times. A later analysis grouped co-occurring TCRs with DBSCAN, adding TCRdist sequence similarity when clustering within HLA-allele-positive subsets. For co-occurrence clustering, repertoires with fewer than 30,000 or more than 120,000 public chains were excluded, along with 5 or 6 repertoires with anomalous nucleotide sharing. Drawn from immuneACCESS, this table holds only the in-frame rearrangements with V and J called that TCRdb kept. Clones are partly lost; checked studies trace under half to an unresolved V gene and leave the rest unexplained. That table gives V, J and clone size, and the DNA gave D and trimming. Recorded for this sample are under 150,000 clones; about 85% of them occurred a single time. Of the sample, roughly 1.7% is held by the ten largest clones.

This specimen belongs to a study of cytomegalovirus exposure and HLA in healthy donors (dated by TCRdb to between 2016 and 2019). About the study as a whole: According to an earlier analysis of a few hundred of the donors, about 179 million T cells yielded 100 million or so unique TCR beta sequences and 276 Gb of sequence data. About 300 gigabases of sequencing data and 70 million to 85 million unique TCR sequences were included in an early release covering about 620 HLA-typed donors. The genetic ancestry cluster associated with self-reported Caucasian donors included about four fifths of the roughly 400 genotyped donors. The study aimed to test whether cataloging public T cell receptors could reveal signatures of past pathogen exposure. Using immunosequencing, the study profiled T cell repertoires from around 670 subjects and related those repertoires to cytomegalovirus serostatus. In addition to the first cohort of 650 to 800 subjects, a separate validation cohort of approximately 130 different subjects was used. To predict cytomegalovirus infection status, the study brought together high-throughput TCR immunosequencing, statistical association of individual TCRs with disease status, and machine learning. To study patterns of TCR occurrence, a later analysis re-analyzed previously published TCR beta repertoires from 666 donors and added high-resolution HLA genotyping. In the later analysis, no new phenotypic data were used to find candidate immune exposures; instead, reliance was placed on TCR beta sequences and their occurrence across donors. An earlier analysis of approximately 640 of the donors applied high-throughput TCR beta sequencing to assess whether each TCR beta V gene segment acted as functional or pseudogenic. Donor age, sex, ethnicity and CMV serostatus were compiled together with the repertoire data. A later genetic analysis took genome-wide SNP genotypes for 398 of the 666 donors and used that subset as a discovery cohort. All discovery cohort repertoires had been generated using a single sequencing platform. HLA typing covered class I and class II loci at four-digit resolution. The number of typed donors differed by locus: 629-630 for A, B, C, DRB1 and DQB1; about 520 for DQA1; some 610 for DPA1; and about 450 for DPB1. A few DR-DQ haplotypes were treated as single units for association and clustering because of strong linkage in the cohort. Among some 400 genotyped donors of the cohort, an average of roughly 240,000 unique TCR beta nucleotide sequences were sequenced per donor, roughly 18% of them non-productive.

Findings and caveats that apply to the study as a whole: In a later analysis, HLA-associated TCR beta chains were found to be more clonally expanded and to have lower generation probabilities than equally common non-associated chains. Cytomegalovirus status was reported to be diagnosed by the classifier with high specificity and sensitivity in both the original and validation cohorts. Because counts were too low, roughly 16 rarely observed V segments, including chromosome 9 orphons, were excluded from the earlier analysis of some 540 of the donors. A further reported finding was that TCR beta sequences accurately predicted the HLA-A and HLA-B alleles for most subjects in the first cohort. In vitro tests confirmed that a few of the cytomegalovirus-associated TCR beta chains recognize cytomegalovirus antigens. Linkage disequilibrium might explain the correlated functional status among segregating V segments, but an unknown experimental factor could not be excluded. The cohort was sequenced for TCR beta chains only, and without alpha or paired-chain data the features that could be detected were limited. A cluster of highly shared sequence variants was judged likely to be a technical artifact of the sequencing pipeline. According to a later analysis, parvovirus B19, influenza, CMV and Epstein-Barr virus appeared linked to several top co-occurrence clusters. CMV serostatus was the only immune exposure information available for the cohort. Presence/absence analyses assumed roughly uniform sequencing depth across donors, an assumption that may not hold. A later analysis found that most CMV-associated TCR beta chains appeared HLA-restricted, with HLA associations seemingly driven largely by CMV exposure. A later analysis found that TCR association rates varied across HLA loci, with DRB1 alleles showing the most associated TCRs and HLA-C alleles the fewest. While some public TCRs were present in many individuals, most TCR sequences turned up only very rarely across donors. The study listed 170 or so TCR beta chains as associated with cytomegalovirus. Because HLA typing was missing for some donors at each locus, association tests included only the typed subset. The authors suggested that the approach could potentially be extended to other disease states and immunological phenotypes. A later genetic analysis associated a missense DCLRE1C variant with V-gene and J-gene trimming of TCR beta chains, and an independent cohort replicated the association. In an earlier analysis of a few hundred of the donors, most TCR beta V segments were observed in productive rearrangements about 87% or about 30% of the time, broadly matching IMGT annotations. At a false discovery rate of 0.05, a later analysis linked around 15,000 TCR beta sequences to specific HLA alleles. Some IMGT-functional V segments, including TRBV6-2 and TRBV6-3, could not be told apart with the 87-base-pair reads, so those segments were excluded. In a later genetic analysis, fewer N-insertions in productive TCRs were reported among donors in an Asian-associated ancestry cluster than the approximately 710-donor mean. Strong co-occurrence of HLA alleles, especially DR and DQ, made assigning TCR associations to individual alleles difficult.

Sequencing was performed on PBMCs. The receptor's source is a boy aged 10-17 years in good health and CMV-seronegative. Recombination linked TRBV7-2 to TRBJ1-5, with the D gene not clear enough to name. The DNA sequence is TGTGCCAGCAGCTCCTCGGGGTATAGCAATCAGCCCCAGCATTTT. It is translated as CASSSSGYSNQPQHF. With all but the CDR3 taken from the reference TRBV7-2 and TRBJ1-5 genes, the full variable domain is: GAGVSQSPSNKVTEKGKDVELRCDPISGHTALYWYRQSLGQGLEFLIYFQGNSAPDKSGLPSDRFSAERTGGSVSTLTIQRTQQEDSAVYLCASSSSGYSNQPQHFGDGTRLSIL.